The T cell receptor (beta chain) described here comes from a study of blood T cell repertoires in COVID-19. CDR1 is MNHNS, CDR2 SASEGT, per germline. V was shortened by 3 bases and J by 3 bases, with 9 bases between the two germline ends. CDR3 size: 14 residues. Authors' processing steps: Quantification of nucleated cells was approximated via reference gene primer amplification. Generated by immunoSEQ multiplex PCR, the TCRdb table keeps only in-frame clones and is missing some. Clone size and V and J calls were adopted from that table, with D and trimming inferred from the DNA. The repertoire includes just over 350,000 clones, about 90% of them detected once, and 2.5% to 3.5% sits in the top ten.

The sequence derives from a woman aged 25 to 45 who had recovered from COVID-19. Sequencing input: PBMCs or T cells enriched from blood (not recorded which). V is TRBV6-1 and J is TRBJ1-5, with a weak D call TRBD1 (5 bases). The CDR3 spells CASSEAGTNQPQHF. The CDR3 DNA reads as TGTGCCAGCAGTGAGGCGGGGACCAATCAGCCCCAGCATTTT.